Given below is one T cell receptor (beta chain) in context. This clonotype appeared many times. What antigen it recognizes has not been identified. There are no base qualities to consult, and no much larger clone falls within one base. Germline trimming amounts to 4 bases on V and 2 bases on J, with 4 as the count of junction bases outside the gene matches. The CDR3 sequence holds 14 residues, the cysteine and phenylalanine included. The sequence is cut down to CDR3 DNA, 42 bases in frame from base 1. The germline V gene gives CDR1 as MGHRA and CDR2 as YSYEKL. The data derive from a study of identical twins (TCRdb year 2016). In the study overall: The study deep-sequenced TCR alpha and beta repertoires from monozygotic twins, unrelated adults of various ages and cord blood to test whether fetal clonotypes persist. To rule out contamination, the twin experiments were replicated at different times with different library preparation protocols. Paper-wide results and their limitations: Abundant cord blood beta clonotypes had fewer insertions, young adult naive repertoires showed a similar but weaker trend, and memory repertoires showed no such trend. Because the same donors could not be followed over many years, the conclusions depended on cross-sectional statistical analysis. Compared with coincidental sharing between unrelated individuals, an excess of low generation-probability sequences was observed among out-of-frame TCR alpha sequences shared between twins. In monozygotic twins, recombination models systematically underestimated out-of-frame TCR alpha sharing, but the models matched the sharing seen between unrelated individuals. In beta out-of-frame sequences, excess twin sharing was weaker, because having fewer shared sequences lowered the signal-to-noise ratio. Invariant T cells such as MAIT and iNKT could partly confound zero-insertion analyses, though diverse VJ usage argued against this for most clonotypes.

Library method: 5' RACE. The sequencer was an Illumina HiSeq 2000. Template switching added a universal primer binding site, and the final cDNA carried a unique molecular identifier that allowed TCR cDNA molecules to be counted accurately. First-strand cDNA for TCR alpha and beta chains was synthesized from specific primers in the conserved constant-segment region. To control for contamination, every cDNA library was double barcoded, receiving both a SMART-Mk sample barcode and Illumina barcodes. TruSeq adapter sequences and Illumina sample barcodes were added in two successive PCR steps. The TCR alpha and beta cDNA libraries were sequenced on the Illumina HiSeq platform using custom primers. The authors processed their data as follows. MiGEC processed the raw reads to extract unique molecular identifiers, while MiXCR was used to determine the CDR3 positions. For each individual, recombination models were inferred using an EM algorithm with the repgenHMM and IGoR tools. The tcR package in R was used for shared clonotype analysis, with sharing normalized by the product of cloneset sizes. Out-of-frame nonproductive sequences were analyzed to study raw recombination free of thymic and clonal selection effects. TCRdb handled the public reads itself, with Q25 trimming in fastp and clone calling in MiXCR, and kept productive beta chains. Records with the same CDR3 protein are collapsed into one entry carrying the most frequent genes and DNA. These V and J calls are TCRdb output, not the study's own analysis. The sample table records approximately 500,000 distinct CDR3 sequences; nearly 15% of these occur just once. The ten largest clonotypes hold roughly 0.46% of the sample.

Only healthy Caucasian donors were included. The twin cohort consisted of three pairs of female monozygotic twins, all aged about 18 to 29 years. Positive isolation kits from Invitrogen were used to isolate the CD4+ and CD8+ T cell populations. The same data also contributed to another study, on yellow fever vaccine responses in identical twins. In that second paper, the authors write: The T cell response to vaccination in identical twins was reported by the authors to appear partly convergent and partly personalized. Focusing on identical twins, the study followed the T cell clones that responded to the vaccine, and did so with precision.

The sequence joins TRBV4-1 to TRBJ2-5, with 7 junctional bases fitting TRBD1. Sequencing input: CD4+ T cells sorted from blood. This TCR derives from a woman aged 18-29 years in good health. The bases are TGCGCCAGCAGCCGCCTACAGGGGCAAGAGACCCAGTACTTC. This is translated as CASSRLQGQETQYF.